This entry lists 19 T cell receptor beta chains sequenced from one sample in a study of blood T cells in healthy people across ages. Through a sample-barcoded 5' primer and a J-beta primer mix, a second PCR was run for 7 to 11 cycles. TCRdb fed the 5' RACE reads into MiXCR, producing one record per CDR3 protein. Of fewer than 2 million distinct CDR3 sequences listed, about two fifths are singletons. The sequencing sample was made of blood. The receptors come from a human donor in good health.

The CDR3 here is CASTRGISYNEQFF. The CDR3 bases are TGTGCCAGCACGAGGGGGATCTCCTACAATGAGCAGTTCTTC. The rearrangement links TRBV2 to TRBJ2-1; D may be TRBD1 (6 bases). The CDR3 covers 14 residues. Germline CDR1 reads SNHLY; CDR2 reads FYNNEI. Trimming stripped 7 bases from V and 0 bases from J, with 10 bases between.

J is TRBJ2-3 and V is TRBV12-3 or TRBV12-4; D is unresolved. This CDR3 contains 16 residues. Trimming removed 6 bases from V and 0 bases from J, with 16 bases in between. CDR3 amino acids: CASRTTKGRSTDTQYF. In DNA, the CDR3 is TGTGCCAGCAGAACCACTAAGGGTAGGAGCACAGATACGCAGTATTTT.

Only one count was recorded for this clonotype. This sequence joins TRBV29-1 and TRBJ2-4; 7 nucleotides line up with TRBD2. Germline V gives CDR1 SQVTM, CDR2 ANQGSEA. V lost 0 bases, J lost 6 bases, and 14 bases stayed unmatched. The CDR3 is 17 residues long. For the CDR3, the DNA is TGCAGCGTTGAAGATCTAGGGACGAGCGGGGAGGCAAACATTCAGTACTTC. Its translation is CSVEDLGTSGEANIQYF.

This sequence joins TRBV29-1 and TRBJ2-3; tentative D call: TRBD2 (5 bases). From germline, CDR1 is SQVTM and CDR2 ANQGSEA. The V end was cut by 3 bases, the J end by 1 base, with 11 bases between. The length of the CDR3 is 14 residues. The CDR3: CSVDPGRGTDTQYF. In nucleotides, the CDR3 is TGCAGCGTTGACCCCGGGCGGGGCACAGATACGCAGTATTTT.

The V call is TRBV12-3 or TRBV12-4, the J call TRBJ2-3; tentative D call: TRBD2 (5 bases). The CDR3 is made up of 14 amino acids. The V and J ends lost 4 bases and 2 bases respectively, with 10 bases between them. CDR3 sequence reads: CASSSIALTDTQYF. In DNA form, the CDR3 reads TGTGCCAGCAGTTCTATAGCGCTCACAGATACGCAGTATTTT.

This clonotype was recorded only once. This may arise from a read error, as a much more abundant clone is one base away. The V and J genes are TRBV20-1 and TRBJ2-3; the D is unclear. CDR1 DFQATT and CDR2 SNEGSKA come from the germline V gene (reference sequence). Trimming took off 0 bases at V and 0 bases at J, with 4 bases between the two ends. The CDR3 is made up of 13 amino acids. The CDR3 protein is CSARDFSTDTQYF. For the CDR3, the DNA is TGCAGTGCTAGAGATTTTAGCACAGATACGCAGTATTTT.

This clonotype has only a few counts. The CDR3 is CASSLGQVGGQETQYF. CDR3 DNA sequence: TGCGCCAGCAGCTTGGGGCAGGTCGGGGGACAAGAGACCCAGTACTTC. V gene TRBV5-1 combines with J gene TRBJ2-5; D might be TRBD2 (6 bases). The CDR3 runs to 16 residues. Germline CDR1 is SGHRS and CDR2 is YFSETQ. V lost 0 bases, J lost 2 bases, and 14 bases lay in between.

This clonotype was seen ten or more times. One end of the junction fails to match germline, which may point to a read error. The V call is TRBV5-1, the J call TRBJ1-2; D not resolved. Germline V gene data show CDR1 as SGHRS and CDR2 as YFSETQ. The CDR3 totals 13 residues. DNA of the CDR3: TGTGCCAGCAGTCCAGGACCCAACTATGGCTACACCTTC. Translated, it gives CASSPGPNYGYTF.

The J gene is TRBJ1-1, the V gene TRBV20-1; D perhaps matches TRBD1 (6 bases). V lost 0 bases to trimming and J lost 5 bases, with 16 bases between them. The CDR3 is 15 amino acids. Germline V gene sequence: CDR1 DFQATT, CDR2 SNEGSKA (reference sequence). Here the CDR3 DNA reads TGCAGTGCTAGAGAAGGGTCGAGGGGGTGGACTGAAGCTTTCTTT. As protein: CSAREGSRGWTEAFF.

The V and J genes are TRBV29-1 and TRBJ2-7, with 9 bases fitting TRBD1. CDR3 length: 15 residues. V gave up 6 bases and J gave up 2 bases; unmatched junction bases: 11. CDR1 and CDR2 from the germline V gene are SQVTM and ANQGSEA. The CDR3 spells CSVLSQGQGPYEQYF. DNA of the CDR3: TGCAGCGTCCTCAGTCAAGGACAGGGGCCCTACGAGCAGTACTTC.

The chain carries TRBV15 and TRBJ2-3; D may be TRBD1 or TRBD2 (5 bases each). Between the trimmed V and J ends, which lost 4 bases and 2 bases, there was a span of 16 bases. This CDR3 has 16 amino acids. CDR1 is LNHNV and CDR2 is YYDKDF in the germline V gene (reference sequence). In DNA form, the CDR3 reads TGTGCCACCAGCAAAAGGTCGGGGCGTACCACAGATACGCAGTATTTT. Translating it yields CATSKRSGRTTDTQYF.

The table lists this clonotype with a few counts. V gene TRBV20-1 combines with J gene TRBJ2-3; 10 bases are a match to TRBD2. This CDR3 has 15 residues. Looked up from germline, CDR1 is DFQATT and CDR2 is SNEGSKA (reference sequence). V was clipped by 1 base and J by 6 bases; unmatched bases: 7. This CDR3 is CSARVRAGGRDTQYF. CDR3 DNA: TGCAGTGCTAGAGTTCGAGCGGGGGGGCGTGATACGCAGTATTTT.

This clonotype was counted a single time. This chain links TRBV15 with TRBJ2-5; 7 nucleotides align to TRBD2. The DNA end favors TRBJ2-7, so the J call may be wrong. The germline gives CDR1 LNHNV, CDR2 YYDKDF (reference sequence). The CDR3 is 13 amino acids. This chain's CDR3 is CATSLGRVDEQYF. The DNA for the CDR3 is TGTGCCACCAGTTTGGGGAGGGTAGACGAGCAGTACTTC.

DNA for the CDR3: TGTGCCACCAGGGACAGGGATACCAATCAGCCCCAGCATTTT. Translated, it gives CATRDRDTNQPQHF. This chain connects TRBV6-2 or TRBV6-3 to TRBJ1-5, with 9 bases lining up with TRBD1. Germline V gene sequence: CDR1 MNHEY, CDR2 SVGEGT. This CDR3 is built from 14 residues. V shed 10 bases and J 3 bases; nucleotides not matched to a gene: 7.

This clonotype was counted only a few times. The V call is TRBV25-1, the J call TRBJ2-1; no firm D call. V shed 4 bases and J shed 12 bases, with 10 bases lying between them. This CDR3 comprises 11 residues. Germline V gene lookup returns CDR1 MGHDK and CDR2 SYGVNS. CDR3 sequence (DNA): TGTGCCAGCAGTGCGGGCATCGGGCAGTTCTTC. It is translated as CASSAGIGQFF.

The rearrangement uses TRBV12-5 and TRBJ1-1, with 8 positions matching TRBD1. Per the germline V gene, CDR1 is LGHNT and CDR2 is FRNRAP. With 6 bases clipped from V and 5 bases from J, the junction kept 5 bases outside the gene matches. This CDR3 is built from 13 residues. CDR3 sequence (DNA): TGTGCTAGTGGCCCAGGGGGCAGAACTGAAGCTTTCTTT. It is translated as CASGPGGRTEAFF.

This sequence joins TRBV7-9 and TRBJ1-1, with D tentatively TRBD1 (6 bases). Trimming shortened V by 8 bases and J by 2 bases, and 18 bases separated the two germline ends. From germline, CDR1 is SEHNR and CDR2 FQNEAQ (reference sequence). The CDR3 contains 15 residues. The chain's CDR3 is CASDRGGPANTEAFF. Written as DNA, the CDR3 is TGTGCCAGCGATCGTGGGGGCCCGGCAAACACTGAAGCTTTCTTT.

V and J are TRBV6-5 and TRBJ2-6, with no clear D. CDR3 length: 15 amino acids. In germline, CDR1 is MNHEY, CDR2 SVGAGI. Trimming took 3 bases from V and 3 from J, leaving 9 bases between them. Here the CDR3 DNA reads TGTGCCAGCAGTTATCGGTTCTTTGGGGCCAACGTCCTGACTTTC. Its protein product is CASSYRFFGANVLTF.

This chain connects TRBV7-2 to TRBJ1-5, with 7 bases that match TRBD1. CDR1 is SGHTA, CDR2 FQGNSA, per germline. V lost 5 bases and J lost 6; bases outside the gene matches: 13. The CDR3 totals 16 residues. CDR3 coding DNA: TGTGCCAGCAGCCCCGGAGGGAGGGGGCCGTCTCAGCCCCAGCATTTT. This gives the protein CASSPGGRGPSQPQHF.